This entry concerns a single T cell receptor beta chain. Its antigen is unidentified. Data came from immunoSEQ multiplex PCR; TCRdb stores just in-frame clones and leaves some out. This sample has about 93,000 clones, with 85% to 90% found just once. The data derive from a study of OX40 agonist ivuxolimab in advanced cancers. Regarding the study as a whole: Partial responders at 0.1-3.0 mg/kg showed near-lowest clonal expansion. Expanded clones were, on average, more numerous among CD8+ T cells than CD4+.

Autoimmune disease history or systemic immunosuppression was exclusionary. This CDR3 is built from 12 residues. Per germline, CDR1 SGHRS and CDR2 YFSETQ. J gave up 6 bases and V 3 bases, and 3 bases lay outside the gene matches. This sequence joins TRBV5-1 and TRBJ2-7; 7 bases line up with TRBD1. The sequence derives from an adult with an advanced solid tumor such as melanoma, head and neck, liver or kidney cancer. Sequencing was performed on CD4+ or CD8+ T cells sorted from blood, taken in a trial of the OX40 agonist ivuxolimab. CDR3 nucleotides: TGCGCCAGCAGCTCTGACAGGGTCGAGCAGTACTTC. Protein product: CASSSDRVEQYF. The full variable domain, in which reference TRBV5-1 and TRBJ2-7 provide the parts outside the CDR3, is KAGVTQTPRYLIKTRGQQVTLSCSPISGHRSVSWYQQTPGQGLQFLFEYFSETQRNKGNFPGRFSGRQFSNSRSEMNVSTLELGDSALYLCASSSDRVEQYFGPGTRLTVT.